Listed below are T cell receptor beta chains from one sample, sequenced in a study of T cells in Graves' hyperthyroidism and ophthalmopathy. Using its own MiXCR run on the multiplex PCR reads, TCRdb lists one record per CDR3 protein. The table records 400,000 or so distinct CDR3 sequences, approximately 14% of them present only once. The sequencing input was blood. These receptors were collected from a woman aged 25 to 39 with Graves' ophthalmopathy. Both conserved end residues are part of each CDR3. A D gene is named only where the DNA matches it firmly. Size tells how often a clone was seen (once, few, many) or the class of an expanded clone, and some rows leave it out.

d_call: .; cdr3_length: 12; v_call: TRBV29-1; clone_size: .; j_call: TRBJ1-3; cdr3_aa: CSVAHTGNTIYF; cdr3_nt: TGCAGCGTTGCCCACACTGGAAACACCATATATTTT
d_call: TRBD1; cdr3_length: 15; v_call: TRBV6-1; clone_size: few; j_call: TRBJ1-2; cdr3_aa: CASRFRDRVPSGYTF; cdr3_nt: TGTGCCAGCAGGTTCCGGGACAGAGTACCGAGTGGCTACACCTTC
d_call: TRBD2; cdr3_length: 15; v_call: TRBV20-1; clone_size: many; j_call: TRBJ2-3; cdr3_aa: CSEGDSGGGTDTQYF; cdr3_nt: TGCAGTGAGGGGGATAGCGGGGGGGGCACAGATACGCAGTATTTT
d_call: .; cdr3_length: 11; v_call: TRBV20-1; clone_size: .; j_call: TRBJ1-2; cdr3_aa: CSAQTDYGYTF; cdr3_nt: TGCAGTGCGCAGACAGACTATGGCTACACCTTC
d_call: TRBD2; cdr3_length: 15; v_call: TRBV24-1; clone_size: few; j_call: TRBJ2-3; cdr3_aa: CATSDSGGAADTQYF; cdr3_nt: TGTGCCACCAGTGACAGCGGGGGGGCCGCAGATACGCAGTATTTT
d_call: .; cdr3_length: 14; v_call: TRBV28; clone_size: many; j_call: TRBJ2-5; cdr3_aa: CASSTLVGRKTQYF; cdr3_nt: TGTGCCAGTTCGACACTGGTAGGGCGGAAGACCCAGTACTTC
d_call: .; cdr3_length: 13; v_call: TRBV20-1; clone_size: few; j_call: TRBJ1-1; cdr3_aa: CSAKWDRGGEAFF; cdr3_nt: TGCAGTGCTAAGTGGGACCGGGGCGGTGAAGCTTTCTTT
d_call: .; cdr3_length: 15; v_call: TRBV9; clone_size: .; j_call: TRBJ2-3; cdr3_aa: CVSSFRQASTDTHYF; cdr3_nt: TGTGTCAGCAGCTTTAGACAGGCTAGCACAGATACGCATTATTTT
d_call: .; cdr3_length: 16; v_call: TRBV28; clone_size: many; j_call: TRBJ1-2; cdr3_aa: CASTTGLVPANYGYTF; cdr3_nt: TGTGCAAGTACTACAGGGCTCGTTCCAGCTAACTATGGCTACACCTTC
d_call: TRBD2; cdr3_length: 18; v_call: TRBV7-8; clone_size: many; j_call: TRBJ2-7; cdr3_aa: CASSSDPGLAGVYYEQYF; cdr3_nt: TGTGCCAGCAGCTCAGATCCGGGACTAGCGGGGGTTTACTACGAGCAGTACTTC
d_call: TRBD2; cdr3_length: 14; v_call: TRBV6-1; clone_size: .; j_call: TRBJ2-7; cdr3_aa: CATLVSGGPYEQYF; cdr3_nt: TGTGCCACCCTTGTAAGCGGGGGCCCCTACGAGCAGTACTTC
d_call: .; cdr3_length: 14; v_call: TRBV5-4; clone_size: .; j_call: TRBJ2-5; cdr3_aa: CASSFSGEQETQYF; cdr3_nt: TGTGCCAGCAGCTTTTCTGGGGAACAAGAGACCCAGTACTTC
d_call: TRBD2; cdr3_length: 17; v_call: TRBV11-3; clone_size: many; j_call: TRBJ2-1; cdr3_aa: CASSLGTSGVSYNEQFF; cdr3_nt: TGTGCCAGCAGCTTAGGGACTAGCGGGGTATCCTACAATGAGCAGTTCTTC
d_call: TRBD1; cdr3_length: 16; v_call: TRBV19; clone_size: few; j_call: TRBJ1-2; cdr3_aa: CASSTPLTGPRRGYTF; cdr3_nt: TGTGCCAGTAGTACACCCCTGACAGGGCCCCGGCGCGGCTACACCTTC
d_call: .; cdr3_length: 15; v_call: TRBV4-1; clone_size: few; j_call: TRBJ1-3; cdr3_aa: CASSQVGGKRNTIYF; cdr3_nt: TGCGCCAGCAGCCAAGTGGGGGGTAAGAGGAACACCATATATTTT
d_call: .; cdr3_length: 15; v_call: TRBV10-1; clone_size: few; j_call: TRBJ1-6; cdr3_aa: CASSFGPPGHSPLHF; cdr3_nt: TGCGCCAGCAGTTTTGGCCCCCCTGGACATTCACCCCTCCACTTT
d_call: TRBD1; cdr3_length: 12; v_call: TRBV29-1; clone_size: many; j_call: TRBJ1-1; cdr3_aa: CSVYRGDTEAFF; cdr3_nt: TGCAGCGTGTACAGGGGTGACACTGAAGCTTTCTTT
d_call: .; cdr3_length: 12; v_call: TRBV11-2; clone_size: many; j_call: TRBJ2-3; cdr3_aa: CASSHEADTQYF; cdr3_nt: TGTGCCAGCAGCCACGAGGCAGATACGCAGTATTTT
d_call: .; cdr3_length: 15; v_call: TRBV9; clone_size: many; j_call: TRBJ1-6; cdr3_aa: CASSVDLRGNSPLHF; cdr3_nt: TGTGCCAGCAGCGTAGATTTGAGAGGCAATTCACCCCTCCACTTT
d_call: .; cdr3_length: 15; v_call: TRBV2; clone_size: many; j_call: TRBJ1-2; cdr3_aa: CASTEGLQGSYGYTF; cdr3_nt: TGTGCCAGCACTGAAGGGCTCCAGGGAAGCTATGGCTACACCTTC
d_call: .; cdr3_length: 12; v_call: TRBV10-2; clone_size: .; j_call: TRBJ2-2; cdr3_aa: CASTEQGRELLF; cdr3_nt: TGCGCCAGCACTGAGCAAGGTCGGGAGCTGCTTTTT
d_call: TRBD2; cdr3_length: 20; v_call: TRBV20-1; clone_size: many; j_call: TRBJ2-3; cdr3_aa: CSARSSSPLAGFEPTDTQYF; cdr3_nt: TGCAGTGCTAGATCCTCGTCGCCCTTAGCGGGGTTCGAACCCACAGATACGCAGTATTTT
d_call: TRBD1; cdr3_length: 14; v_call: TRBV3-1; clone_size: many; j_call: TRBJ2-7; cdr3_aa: CASTTGTGPYEQYF; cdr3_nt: TGTGCCAGCACTACCGGGACAGGTCCCTACGAGCAGTACTTC
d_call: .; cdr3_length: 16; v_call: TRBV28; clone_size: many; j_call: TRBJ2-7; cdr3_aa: CASTRGGIGESYEQYF; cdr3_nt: TGTGCCAGCACCAGGGGAGGAATTGGGGAATCCTACGAGCAGTACTTC
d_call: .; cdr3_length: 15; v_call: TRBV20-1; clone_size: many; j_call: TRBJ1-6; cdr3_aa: CSAEWESSYNSPLHF; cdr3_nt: TGCAGTGCTGAGTGGGAGAGCTCCTATAATTCACCCCTCCACTTT
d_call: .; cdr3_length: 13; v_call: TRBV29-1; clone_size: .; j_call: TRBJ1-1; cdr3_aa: CSVVVPSAAEAFF; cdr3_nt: TGCAGCGTTGTAGTCCCCTCGGCCGCTGAAGCTTTCTTT
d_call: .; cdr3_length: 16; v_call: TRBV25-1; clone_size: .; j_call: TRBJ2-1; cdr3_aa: CASSEFQWDTYNEQFF; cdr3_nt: TGTGCCAGCAGTGAATTTCAGTGGGACACCTACAATGAGCAGTTCTTC
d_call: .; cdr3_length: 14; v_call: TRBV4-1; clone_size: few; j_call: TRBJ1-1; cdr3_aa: CASSQEGEGLRAFF; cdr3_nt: TGCGCCAGCAGCCAAGAGGGTGAGGGGCTGAGAGCTTTCTTT
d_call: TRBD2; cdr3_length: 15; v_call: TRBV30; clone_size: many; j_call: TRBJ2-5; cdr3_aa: CAWSVGTSGQETQYF; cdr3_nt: TGTGCCTGGAGTGTAGGGACTAGCGGGCAAGAGACCCAGTACTTC
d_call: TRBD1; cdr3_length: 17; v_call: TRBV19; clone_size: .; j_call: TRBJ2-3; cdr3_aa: CASSRSGSTGRTDTQYF; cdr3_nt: TGTGCCAGTAGTAGATCCGGATCGACAGGGCGCACAGATACGCAGTATTTT
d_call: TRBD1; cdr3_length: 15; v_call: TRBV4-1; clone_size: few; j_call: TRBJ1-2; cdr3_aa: CASSHVLGQGSGYTF; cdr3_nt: TGCGCCAGCAGCCATGTATTGGGACAGGGAAGTGGCTACACCTTC
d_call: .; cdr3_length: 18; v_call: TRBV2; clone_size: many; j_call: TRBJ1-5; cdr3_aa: CASSERSGGSYNNQPQHF; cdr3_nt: TGTGCCAGCAGTGAAAGGTCTGGTGGCAGCTACAACAATCAGCCCCAGCATTTT
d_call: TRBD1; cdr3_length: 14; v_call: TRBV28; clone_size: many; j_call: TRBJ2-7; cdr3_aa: CASSTQGVDHEQYF; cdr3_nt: TGTGCCAGCAGCACACAGGGGGTTGACCACGAGCAGTACTTC
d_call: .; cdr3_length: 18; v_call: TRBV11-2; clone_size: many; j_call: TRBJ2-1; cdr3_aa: CASSLGGGGRNSYNEQFF; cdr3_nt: TGTGCCAGCAGCTTAGGTGGGGGGGGCAGGAATTCCTACAATGAGCAGTTCTTC
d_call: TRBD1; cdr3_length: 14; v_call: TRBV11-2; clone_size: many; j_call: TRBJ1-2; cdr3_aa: CASSSTGVNYGYTF; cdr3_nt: TGTGCCAGCAGCTCCACAGGGGTTAACTATGGCTACACCTTC
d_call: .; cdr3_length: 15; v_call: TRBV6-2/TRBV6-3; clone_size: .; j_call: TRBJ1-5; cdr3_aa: CASRRSGGSNQPQHF; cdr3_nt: TGTGCCAGCAGAAGATCCGGGGGTAGCAATCAGCCCCAGCATTTT
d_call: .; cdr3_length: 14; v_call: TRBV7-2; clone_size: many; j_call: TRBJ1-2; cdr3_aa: CASSLESSVYGYTF; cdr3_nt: TGTGCCAGCAGCTTAGAATCTAGTGTTTATGGCTACACCTTC
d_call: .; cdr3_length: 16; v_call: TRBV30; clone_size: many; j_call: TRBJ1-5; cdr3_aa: CAWSERQGKSNQPQHF; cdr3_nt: TGTGCCTGGAGTGAAAGGCAGGGAAAGAGCAATCAGCCCCAGCATTTT
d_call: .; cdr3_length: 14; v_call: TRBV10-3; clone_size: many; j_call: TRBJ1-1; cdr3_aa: CAISDRGANTEAFF; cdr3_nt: TGTGCCATCAGTGATCGGGGAGCAAACACTGAAGCTTTCTTT
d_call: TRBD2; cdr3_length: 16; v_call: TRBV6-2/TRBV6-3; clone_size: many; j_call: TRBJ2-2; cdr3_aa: CASRPPTSGDTGELFF; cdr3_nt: TGTGCCAGCAGACCACCGACTAGCGGGGACACCGGGGAGCTGTTTTTT
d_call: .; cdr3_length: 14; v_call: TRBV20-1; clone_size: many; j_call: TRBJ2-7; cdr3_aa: CSATFLQGSYEQYF; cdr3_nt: TGCAGTGCTACGTTCCTCCAGGGCTCCTACGAGCAGTACTTC
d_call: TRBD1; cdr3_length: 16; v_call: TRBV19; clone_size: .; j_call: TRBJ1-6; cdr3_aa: CASSIDLGQGASPLHF; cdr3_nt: TGTGCCAGTAGTATAGATCTTGGACAGGGGGCATCACCCCTCCACTTT
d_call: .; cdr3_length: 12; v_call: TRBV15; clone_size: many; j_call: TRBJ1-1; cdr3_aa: CATSVTGPSAFF; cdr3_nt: TGTGCCACCAGCGTGACAGGCCCCTCGGCTTTCTTT
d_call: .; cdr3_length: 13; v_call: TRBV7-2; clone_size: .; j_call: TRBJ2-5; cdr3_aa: CASSRHVKETQYF; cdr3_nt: TGTGCCAGCAGCCGACATGTTAAAGAGACCCAGTACTTC